These T cell receptor beta chains were read from a single sample in a study of spatial heterogeneity in lung cancer. From the 5' RACE reads, TCRdb called clonotypes with MiXCR, one entry per CDR3 protein. The sample carries 20,000 to 25,000 distinct CDR3 sequences, 2.8% recorded once. The sample here was lung tumor tissue, taken at surgery. The receptors here all came from a male donor with early-stage non-small cell lung cancer. Each CDR3 is given without its conserved first and last residue. Each record gives: J gene, V gene, clone size, CDR3 protein. A row's size may be missing; if present it is once, few, many or a size class.

J: TRBJ2-6; V: TRBV10-3; size: many; CDR3: AISRLDVAHSGANVLT
J: TRBJ1-2; V: TRBV15; size: many; CDR3: ATSRVRDNYGYT
J: TRBJ2-7; V: TRBV7-2; size: many; CDR3: ASSLSPGTNYEQY
J: TRBJ2-7; V: TRBV30; size: many; CDR3: AWIRGSYEQY
J: TRBJ2-2; V: TRBV2; size: many; CDR3: ASTAGTTVTGELF
J: TRBJ2-1; V: TRBV7-9; size: many; CDR3: ASSPSGLAGVNEQF
J: TRBJ2-1; V: TRBV6-2/TRBV6-3; size: many; CDR3: GSGQSSYNEQF
J: TRBJ2-3; V: TRBV7-8; size: many; CDR3: ASTPVSSTDTQY
J: TRBJ2-3; V: TRBV11-3; size: many; CDR3: ASGVLDTQY
J: TRBJ1-1; V: TRBV7-9; size: -; CDR3: ASSLVAGPTEAF
J: TRBJ2-3; V: TRBV9; size: many; CDR3: ASSRELWPTDTQY
J: TRBJ2-1; V: TRBV27; size: many; CDR3: ASTGQGPSSYNEQF
J: TRBJ2-7; V: TRBV7-9; size: medium-sized; CDR3: ASSPGLIAYEQY
J: TRBJ2-2; V: TRBV5-1; size: many; CDR3: ASSLDLAARTGELF
J: TRBJ2-5; V: TRBV11-3; size: many; CDR3: ASSPLSGAENQETQY
J: TRBJ2-3; V: TRBV10-2; size: many; CDR3: ASAGLGTDTQY
J: TRBJ1-3; V: TRBV6-5; size: many; CDR3: ASSRRSGRSGNTIY
J: TRBJ1-6; V: TRBV6-5; size: many; CDR3: ASRRDGEGSPLH
J: TRBJ1-1; V: TRBV7-8; size: many; CDR3: ASSLSGMNTEAF
J: TRBJ2-6; V: TRBV28; size: many; CDR3: ASSSGSGANVLT
J: TRBJ2-5; V: TRBV27; size: many; CDR3: ASSLRRGTGDRQETQY
J: TRBJ1-2; V: TRBV29-1; size: many; CDR3: SVVSVLGYT
J: TRBJ2-7; V: TRBV12-3/TRBV12-4; size: many; CDR3: ASSLALAAYEQY
J: TRBJ1-5; V: TRBV24-1; size: many; CDR3: ATSRDWKFWSNQPQH
J: TRBJ1-1; V: TRBV20-1; size: many; CDR3: SASQQMNTEAF
J: TRBJ1-1; V: TRBV25-1; size: many; CDR3: ASSQGLNTEAF
J: TRBJ2-1; V: TRBV6-1; size: many; CDR3: ASSETPSSYNEQF
J: TRBJ2-1; V: TRBV7-2; size: many; CDR3: ASSLVQLAGFGGEQF
J: TRBJ1-1; V: TRBV7-2; size: many; CDR3: ASSLRAGEAF
J: TRBJ1-1; V: TRBV2; size: many; CDR3: ASLTGRGTEAF
J: TRBJ2-5; V: TRBV6-2/TRBV6-3; size: many; CDR3: ASSLKTGGFVETQY
J: TRBJ2-7; V: TRBV12-3/TRBV12-4; size: many; CDR3: ASSPKTGKGSYEQY
J: TRBJ2-1; V: TRBV24-1; size: many; CDR3: ATSDQVWEQF
J: TRBJ2-7; V: TRBV2; size: -; CDR3: ASRETTHRGEQY
J: TRBJ2-7; V: TRBV20-1; size: many; CDR3: SARRQGLPYEQY
J: TRBJ2-6; V: TRBV23-1; size: many; CDR3: ASTRGTGRSSGANVLT
J: TRBJ2-2; V: TRBV3-1; size: many; CDR3: ASNRGQVTGELF
J: TRBJ1-5; V: TRBV30; size: -; CDR3: AWSLSSDQPQH
J: TRBJ2-1; V: TRBV9; size: many; CDR3: ASSVGAGGSFNEQF
J: TRBJ2-3; V: TRBV16; size: many; CDR3: ATGVRTRLARPTDTQY
J: TRBJ1-4; V: TRBV7-8; size: many; CDR3: ASSSSTGTGNEKLF
J: TRBJ2-4; V: TRBV7-2; size: many; CDR3: ASSWGQNIQY
J: TRBJ2-2; V: TRBV12-3/TRBV12-4; size: many; CDR3: ASSTFLEENTGELF
J: TRBJ1-2; V: TRBV12-3/TRBV12-4; size: many; CDR3: ASSLDGGNYGYT
J: TRBJ1-1; V: TRBV15; size: many; CDR3: ATSREKGATEAF
J: TRBJ2-1; V: TRBV5-1; size: -; CDR3: ASSLANRGLNEQF
J: TRBJ1-1; V: TRBV6-5; size: many; CDR3: ASSYSSTGEKTEAF
J: TRBJ2-5; V: TRBV30; size: many; CDR3: AWSVAGVGETQY
J: TRBJ2-5; V: TRBV12-3/TRBV12-4; size: many; CDR3: ASRSTGEQETQY
J: TRBJ2-7; V: TRBV15; size: many; CDR3: ATSRVQGVSSYEQY